The 29 T cell receptor beta chains given below trace back to one sample, sequenced in a study of CD8 T cells in ankylosing spondylitis. One entry per CDR3 protein, called by TCRdb with MiXCR from the 5' RACE reads. The table lists 130,000 or so distinct CDR3 sequences, 6% to 8.5% of them singletons. Specimen: blood, either unsorted or a sorted T cell fraction (not recorded which). The receptors derive from a male donor with ankylosing spondylitis or in good health (not recorded which).

This clonotype was seen a few times. This chain links TRBV12-3 or TRBV12-4 with TRBJ2-2, with 7 bases lining up with TRBD2. V trimming: 4 bases; J trimming: 8 bases; junction bases outside the gene matches: 13. The CDR3 is 16 residues long. For the CDR3, the DNA is TGTGCCAGCAGTTCTAGCGGCGGCCTAGCTGGAGGGGAGCTGTTTTTT. It is translated as CASSSSGGLAGGELFF.

Ten or more counts support this clonotype. The CDR3, as DNA: TGTGCCAGCAGCCAAGACGGCCCCGGGGGAACTAATGAAAAACTGTTTTTT. Translated: CASSQDGPGGTNEKLFF. The chain recombines TRBV3-1 with TRBJ1-4, with D tentatively TRBD1 (5 bases). The ends were cut back, 0 bases at V and 1 base at J, with 12 bases in the middle. Germline V gives CDR1 LGHDT, CDR2 YNNKEL (reference sequence). The CDR3 length is 17 residues.

In its sample, this clonotype was seen many times. The chain uses TRBV20-1 and TRBJ1-2, with a possible D match to TRBD1 (5 bases). Germline V gene sequence: CDR1 DFQATT, CDR2 SNEGSKA (reference sequence). The CDR3 has 15 amino acids. V was shortened by 0 bases and J by 4 bases, with 15 bases between the two germline ends. The CDR3 sequence is CSARDPGAVTYGYTF. The DNA for the CDR3 is TGCAGTGCTAGAGATCCCGGGGCAGTTACCTATGGCTACACCTTC.

This clonotype was found many times. The chain carries TRBV11-2 and TRBJ1-2, with D possibly TRBD1 on 5 matching bases. Per the germline V gene, CDR1 is SGHAT and CDR2 is FQNNGV. The V end lost 1 base, the J end lost 6 bases, and 12 bases lay between the germline ends. The CDR3 spans 14 residues. CDR3 loop: CASSLVSGPNGYTF. CDR3 in DNA: TGTGCCAGCAGCTTAGTATCAGGGCCAAATGGCTACACCTTC.

This clonotype was counted at least ten times. The chain carries TRBV29-1 and TRBJ2-7, with 8 bases identical to TRBD1. CDR3 length equals 13 residues. V was pared by 6 bases and J by 3 bases, with 7 bases of the junction left unmatched. Germline loops: CDR1 SQVTM, CDR2 ANQGSEA. The CDR3 DNA reads as TGCAGCGTGCAGGGACAGGATTTCTACGAGCAGTACTTC. Encoded protein: CSVQGQDFYEQYF.

Ten or more counts support this clonotype. The chain links TRBV18 to TRBJ2-4; no clear D gene. Looked up from germline, CDR1 is KGHSH and CDR2 is LQKENI. The V gene lost 3 bases and the J gene lost 9 bases, with 15 bases spanning the gap. This CDR3 has 14 amino acids. CDR3: CASSPSTRSGIQYF. The CDR3 DNA follows: TGTGCCAGCTCACCTTCTACCAGGTCTGGCATTCAGTACTTC.

This clonotype was counted at least ten times. The chain uses TRBV5-1 and TRBJ2-1, with TRBD1 matching over 11 bases. V shed 3 bases and J 2 bases; nucleotides not matched to a gene: 1. CDR3 length: 15 residues. The germline V gene has CDR1 SGHRS and CDR2 YFSETQ. CDR3 DNA: TGCGCCAGCAGCTCGGGACAGGGGGCCTACAATGAGCAGTTCTTC. Translated, it gives CASSSGQGAYNEQFF.

The rearrangement joins TRBV10-3 to TRBJ2-7; 8 nucleotides line up with TRBD2. V was clipped by 6 bases and J by 5 bases; unmatched bases: 12. Germline values: CDR1 ENHRY, CDR2 SYGVKD. The CDR3 is 15 amino acids. As DNA, the CDR3 is TGTGCCATCAGGACTAGCGCCCTCGGGGGGGACGAGCAGTACTTC. Its translation is CAIRTSALGGDEQYF.

This clonotype was seen at least ten times. The chain has TRBV5-1 and TRBJ2-4; D gene ambiguous. Germline V gene lookup returns CDR1 SGHRS and CDR2 YFSETQ. The CDR3 sequence is 13 residues long. V shed 5 bases and J shed 5 bases, with 11 bases lying between them. Here the CDR3 reads CASRSYQQNIQYF. In nucleotides, the CDR3 is TGCGCCAGCAGATCTTACCAGCAAAACATTCAGTACTTC.

This clonotype was found many times. The CDR3 reads CAWSVPLAGGTDTQYF. The CDR3 coding sequence is TGTGCCTGGAGTGTACCACTAGCGGGGGGCACAGATACGCAGTATTTT. This chain links TRBV30 with TRBJ2-3; 11 bases are a match to TRBD2. Losses at the gene ends were 0 bases for V and 1 base for J; bases not matched to a gene: 3. The germline V gene has CDR1 GTSNPN and CDR2 SVGIG (reference sequence). This CDR3 contains 16 residues.

The table lists this clonotype with many counts. The chain recombines TRBV7-9 with TRBJ1-5; tentative D call: TRBD1 (6 bases). The V end lost 5 bases, the J end lost 7 bases, and 15 bases lay between the germline ends. The CDR3 runs to 14 residues. CDR1 and CDR2 (germline): SEHNR, FQNEAQ (reference sequence). DNA of the CDR3: TGTGCCAGCAGCCTAGGGGGAATTCGACAGCCCCAGCATTTT. It encodes CASSLGGIRQPQHF. The whole variable domain, filled in from reference TRBV7-9 and TRBJ1-5, reads DTGVSQNPRHKITKRGQNVTFRCDPISEHNRLYWYRQTLGQGPEFLTYFQNEAQLEKSRLLSDRFSAERPKGSFSTLEIQRTEQGDSAMYLCASSLGGIRQPQHFGDGTRLSIL.

This clonotype was detected ten times or more. The chain uses TRBV11-2 and TRBJ1-6; D is perhaps TRBD1 (6 bases). Germline V gene lookup returns CDR1 SGHAT and CDR2 FQNNGV. V was clipped by 2 bases and J by 5 bases, with 10 bases between them. The CDR3 has 15 amino acids. CDR3: CASSLTGQNNSPLHF. Written as DNA, the CDR3 is TGTGCCAGCAGCTTAACGGGACAAAATAATTCACCCCTCCACTTT.

This clonotype was seen ten or more times. The chain carries TRBV9 and TRBJ2-7, with D perhaps TRBD2 (6 bases). The CDR3 totals 14 residues. The V gene lost 2 bases and the J gene lost 6 bases, with 15 bases spanning the gap. Germline loops: CDR1 SGDLS, CDR2 YYNGEE. CDR3 DNA sequence: TGTGCCAGCAGCGTGTATCGGGAGACTGCCGAGCAGTACTTC. This gives the protein CASSVYRETAEQYF.

This sequence joins TRBV12-3 or TRBV12-4 and TRBJ2-7; D is unresolved. The CDR3 covers 13 residues. V gave up 7 bases and J gave up 6 bases, with 16 bases separating them. Here the CDR3 DNA reads TGTGCCAGCACGGCAGCTCGAAGATCCGAGCAGTACTTC. This sequence encodes CASTAARRSEQYF.

J is TRBJ1-1 and V is TRBV13; TRBD1 matches 9 bases. V lost 4 bases to trimming and J lost 6 bases; unmatched junction nucleotides: 6. Germline V CDR1 and CDR2: PRHDT, FYEKMQ (reference sequence). The CDR3 is 14 residues long. CDR3 coding DNA: TGTGCCAGCAGCTCTTGGACAGGGGTCCCTGAAGCTTTCTTT. It is translated as CASSSWTGVPEAFF.

This clonotype was seen a handful of times. The chain links TRBV27 to TRBJ1-5; no reliable D call. The germline V gene encodes CDR1 MNHEY and CDR2 SMNVEV (reference sequence). Trimming left V 6 bases short and J 1 base short, with 13 bases between. The CDR3 sequence is 15 residues long. CDR3 sequence reads: CASSRELPSNQPQHF. CDR3 coding DNA: TGTGCCAGCAGCCGAGAGTTACCGAGCAATCAGCCCCAGCATTTT.

This clonotype was observed at least ten times. The J gene is TRBJ1-2, the V gene TRBV7-9; 7 bases map to TRBD1. Germline V gene data show CDR1 as SEHNR and CDR2 as FQNEAQ (reference sequence). With 5 bases clipped from V and 5 bases from J, the junction kept 8 bases outside the gene matches. The CDR3 contains 14 residues. CDR3 sequence reads: CASSGWGQTYGYTF. CDR3 coding DNA: TGTGCCAGCAGCGGGTGGGGACAGACATATGGCTACACCTTC.

This clonotype was seen repeatedly, ten times or more. The genes are TRBV4-1 and TRBJ2-7; 9 bases are shared with TRBD1. The J segment lost 4 bases and the V segment lost 4 bases, leaving 14 bases of the junction unmatched. CDR1 is MGHRA, CDR2 YSYEKL, per germline. The CDR3 runs to 17 residues. CDR3 residues: CASSPSWEGQGRYEQYF. In DNA, the CDR3 is TGCGCCAGCAGCCCGAGTTGGGAGGGACAGGGACGGTACGAGCAGTACTTC.

This clonotype showed up just a few times. The chain joins TRBV7-6 to TRBJ2-3; either TRBD1 or TRBD2 may fit D (5 bases each). V was pared by 4 bases and J by 5 bases, with 19 bases between. In germline, CDR1 is SGHVS, CDR2 FNYEAQ. The CDR3 covers 16 residues. The CDR3 sequence is CASSSVRGRVLDTQYF. The DNA for the CDR3 is TGTGCCAGCAGCTCCGTTCGGGGCAGGGTTCTAGATACGCAGTATTTT.

This clonotype appeared many times. The V call is TRBV12-3 or TRBV12-4, the J call TRBJ2-1; D unclear. With 7 bases removed from V and 6 bases from J, the gap between germline ends came to 13 bases. The CDR3 has 13 residues. The chain's CDR3 is CASTRDLPNEQFF. CDR3 DNA: TGTGCCAGCACCCGTGACCTGCCCAATGAGCAGTTCTTC.

This clonotype was observed at least ten times. This rearrangement joins TRBV14 to TRBJ2-5, with a tentative D call TRBD1 (6 bases). Trimming shortened V by 3 bases and J by 5 bases, and 19 bases separated the two germline ends. The length of the CDR3 is 16 residues. The germline V gene has CDR1 SGHDN and CDR2 FVKESK. The CDR3: CASSQKDRRPWETQYF. The CDR3 region has the DNA TGTGCCAGCAGCCAGAAGGACAGACGCCCCTGGGAGACCCAGTACTTC.

This clonotype was counted many times. V and J are TRBV30 and TRBJ1-1; no clear D gene. The CDR3 is made up of 13 amino acids. The ends were cut back, 3 bases at V and 2 bases at J, with 10 bases in the middle. The germline V gene encodes CDR1 GTSNPN and CDR2 SVGIG (reference sequence). The CDR3: CAWRAGPNTEAFF. DNA of the CDR3: TGTGCCTGGAGGGCAGGCCCCAACACTGAAGCTTTCTTT.

There are many counts of this clonotype. This rearrangement joins TRBV4-3 to TRBJ1-2; D remains unclear. V gave up 0 bases and J gave up 2 bases, with 19 bases separating them. Per the germline V gene, CDR1 is LGHNA and CDR2 is YSLEER. The CDR3 contains 18 residues. The CDR3 region has the DNA TGCGCCAGCAGCCAAGATCTCCAGGCCGACACCTTAAACTATGGCTACACCTTC. It is translated as CASSQDLQADTLNYGYTF.

This clonotype was seen repeatedly, ten times or more. This chain joins TRBV29-1 and TRBJ2-4; D possibly corresponds to TRBD1 (5 bases). CDR1 is SQVTM and CDR2 is ANQGSEA in the germline V gene. V lost 0 bases and J 0 bases, leaving 15 bases between the germline ends. This CDR3 is 17 amino acids long. CDR3 region: CSVEDRRQLLAKNIQYF. The CDR3 region has the DNA TGCAGCGTTGAAGATCGGAGACAGCTACTAGCCAAAAACATTCAGTACTTC.

In its sample, this clonotype was seen many times. The chain is built from TRBV20-1 and TRBJ2-1; TRBD1 is a possible D gene (6 bases). V dropped 6 bases and J dropped 1 base, with 16 bases sitting between them. The germline gives CDR1 DFQATT, CDR2 SNEGSKA (reference sequence). CDR3 size: 15 residues. The CDR3 here is CSAAPPRGSYNEQFF. CDR3 in DNA: TGCAGTGCCGCGCCACCCAGGGGATCCTACAATGAGCAGTTCTTC.

In this sample, this clonotype turned up a few times. This chain uses TRBV6-2 or TRBV6-3 with TRBJ1-5, with 7 bases lining up with TRBD1. V lost 2 bases, J lost 4 bases, and 5 bases stayed unmatched. This CDR3 is 15 amino acids long. Germline V gives CDR1 MNHEY, CDR2 SVGEGT. CDR3 amino acids: CASSYNRGQNQPQHF. Written as DNA, the CDR3 is TGTGCCAGCAGTTACAACAGGGGCCAAAATCAGCCCCAGCATTTT.

There are many counts of this clonotype. This chain links TRBV19 with TRBJ1-2; 9 bases match TRBD1. The CDR3 has 13 amino acids. CDR1 is LNHDA and CDR2 is SQIVND in the germline V gene (reference sequence). V was pared by 10 bases and J by 5 bases, with 8 bases of the junction left unmatched. The DNA of the CDR3 is TGTGCCACCGCGGACAGGGGATTGTATGGCTACACCTTC. It encodes CATADRGLYGYTF.

V usage is TRBV5-1 and J usage is TRBJ2-3; D may be TRBD1 or TRBD2 (5 bases each). CDR1 is SGHRS, CDR2 YFSETQ, per germline. The CDR3 is 13 residues long. V was cut by 0 bases and J by 5 bases, with 7 bases left in between. CDR3 bases: TGCGCCAGCAGCTTGGGGGACCGAGATACGCAGTATTTT. Translating it yields CASSLGDRDTQYF. The full variable domain, completed using reference TRBV5-1 and TRBJ2-3, is KAGVTQTPRYLIKTRGQQVTLSCSPISGHRSVSWYQQTPGQGLQFLFEYFSETQRNKGNFPGRFSGRQFSNSRSEMNVSTLELGDSALYLCASSLGDRDTQYFGPGTRLTVL.

By sample share, this clonotype is medium-sized. This rearrangement joins TRBV3-1 to TRBJ1-1; a weak D match, TRBD1 (5 bases). V was shortened by 1 base and J by 5 bases, with 11 bases between the two germline ends. The CDR3 has 14 amino acids. CDR1 is LGHDT and CDR2 is YNNKEL in the germline V gene (reference sequence). The DNA for the CDR3 is TGTGCCAGCAGCCAAGTTACAGGTGGAACTGAAGCTTTCTTT. It is translated as CASSQVTGGTEAFF.